These 4 T cell receptor beta chains share one sample of origin, sequenced in a study of regulatory and conventional T cells in RAG deficiency. Profiled with immunoSEQ multiplex PCR; TCRdb holds only in-frame clones, not every one. The data show 9,000 to 15,000 clones, 94% seen once. Genomic DNA came from blood regulatory T cells gated CD4+ CD25-high CD127-low. The sample was also linked to a second study, of regulatory T cells. That paper states: Amplification used 52 TRBV primers and 13 TRBJ primers.

Material: CD127- CD25+ CD4+ Tregs sorted from blood. These receptor sequences come from a human donor in good health.

The rearrangement uses TRBV19 and TRBJ1-2, with 8 bases matching TRBD1. J gave up 2 bases and V 4 bases, and 6 bases lay outside the gene matches. The CDR3 length is 15 residues. Germline CDR1 LNHDA, CDR2 SQIVND (reference sequence). The CDR3 sequence: CASSTTGAPNYGYTF. CDR3 DNA sequence: TGTGCCAGTAGTACGACAGGGGCGCCCAACTATGGCTACACCTTC.

The CDR3 region is CASSFLRGDTGELFF. The CDR3 DNA sequence: TGTGCCAGTAGTTTTCTACGGGGGGACACCGGGGAGCTGTTTTTT. The rearrangement joins TRBV19 to TRBJ2-2; 7 nucleotides match TRBD2. The CDR3 loop spans 15 amino acids. Looked up from germline, CDR1 is LNHDA and CDR2 is SQIVND (reference sequence). V was pared by 5 bases and J by 3 bases, with 6 bases of the junction left unmatched.

This chain joins TRBV10-2 and TRBJ1-5, with 9 positions matching TRBD1. This CDR3 region has 14 residues. V lost 8 bases and J lost 2; bases outside the gene matches: 4. Germline assignment: CDR1 WSHSY and CDR2 SAAADI. DNA for the CDR3: TGCGCCAGCGGGGACAGGGACGGCAATCAGCCCCAGCATTTT. It specifies CASGDRDGNQPQHF.

The CDR3 coding sequence is TGTGCCAGCAGCTGGGGGGGCAGTAGAGGCTATGGCTACACCTTC. Translation: CASSWGGSRGYGYTF. The chain links TRBV7-9 to TRBJ1-2, with TRBD1 as a possible D gene (6 bases). Per germline, CDR1 SEHNR and CDR2 FQNEAQ (reference sequence). V lost 4 bases and J lost 4, with 16 bases in between. The CDR3 spans 15 residues. The full variable domain, with the rest looked up from reference TRBV7-9 and TRBJ1-2, is DTGVSQNPRHKITKRGQNVTFRCDPISEHNRLYWYRQTLGQGPEFLTYFQNEAQLEKSRLLSDRFSAERPKGSFSTLEIQRTEQGDSAMYLCASSWGGSRGYGYTFGSGTRLTVV.